One T cell receptor beta chain is described in this entry. Its specificity is unknown. The CDR3 runs to 15 residues. The germline gives CDR1 DFQATT, CDR2 SNEGSKA (reference sequence). The data belong to a study of T cells expressing NK-cell markers. For the study at large: Sorted T-cell subsets CD3+CD56+NKG2C+, CD3+CD56+NKG2C- and CD3+CD56-NKG2C+ were TCR beta-sequenced.

Template switching by 5'RACE with UMIs generated the TCR beta cDNA. TCRdb re-called the 5' RACE reads and catalogs CDR3 proteins one per entry, DNA excluded. The listing contains about 550,000 distinct CDR3 sequences. General observations from the study: Dominance of the CD3+CD56-NKG2C+ fraction by these clonotypes also held in a handful of donors. Whether expanded NKG2C+ T cell clones recognized HCMV stayed uncertain.

Sequencing input: blood T cells: a sorted CD56 or NKG2C T cell subset, CD4+ or CD8+ T cells, or bulk PBMC T cells (not recorded which). This rearrangement joins TRBV20-1 to TRBJ2-1; TCRdb proposes TRBD2, but this gene call is untestable without DNA. The TCR comes from a man younger than 30 in good health. This CDR3 is CSARGTSGRGNEQFF.